This T cell receptor beta chain is drawn from a study of T-cell reconstitution after alpha-beta-depleted transplantation in children. General study results and limits: Recipient T cells and thymic progenitors that survived were the source of the high TCRbeta diversity seen at day 60 in some patients. Alpha-beta T cells about two months after transplant reportedly derived from several hundred expanded graft clones. Counts and diversity of T cells one year after transplant came mostly from newly produced T cells.

With regard to this clonotype: No antigen is known for it.

Unique molecular identifiers were used in preparing the TCRbeta library. TCRdb called the PCR reads again in MiXCR, with one record for every CDR3 protein. The sample has a few hundred thousand distinct CDR3 sequences, approximately 23% seen once. Germline-derived CDR1 and CDR2 are MGHRA and YSYEKL. Trimming cost V 3 bases and J 5 bases, with 14 bases left between them. The CDR3 runs 14 residues. The sequence was obtained from a male patient younger than 18 who had a stem cell transplant for acute lymphoblastic leukemia, so the T cells may come from the graft donor. V usage is TRBV4-1 and J usage is TRBJ2-7, with D perhaps TRBD2 (5 bases). Sample: PBMCs, mostly from graft donor cells, taken 180 days after TCRalphabeta/CD19-depleted stem cell transplant. DNA for the CDR3: TGCGCCAGCAGCCACCTGGGAGCCACCAACGAGCAGTACTTC. Its protein product is CASSHLGATNEQYF.